The rows below give T cell receptor beta chains drawn from one sample of a study of shared clonotypes between healthy human individuals. Profiling relied on immunoSEQ multiplex PCR, and the TCRdb table lists in-frame clones only, not all of them. The repertoire holds more than 450,000 clones, with approximately 79% as singletons. The sequenced sample consisted of PBMCs. Every receptor here comes from a middle-aged woman in good health. Some clones in this sample may be carry-over from other donors' samples. Each CDR3 is given with its conserved first and last residue.

V	CDR3
TRBV2	CASSDPPSGRYEQYF
TRBV5-6	CASSYRGTSIQYF
TRBV25-1	CASSEGVTGELFF
TRBV19	CASSPGTGGTGELFF
TRBV9	CASSSRGNTIYF
TRBV27	CASHSQGGNQPQHF
TRBV14	CASSQDHLGAQHF
TRBV27	CASSLGTSGRSRGEQFF
TRBV7-6	CASSPTGVGDTQYF
TRBV19	CASRATGHYGYTF
TRBV6-1	CASSDAFTGELFF
TRBV5-6	CASSPWGDYGYTF
TRBV7-2	CASSAGSGSAYEQYF
TRBV30	CAWSTTDVRNEKLFF
TRBV5-5	CASNLRYRQNEKLFF
TRBV7-9	CASQRGDGYTF
TRBV7-2	CASRSPGGPQTSGNTIYF
TRBV18	CASSNDRSRDQETQYF
TRBV11-1	CASSLDRAKTQYF
TRBV28	CASSEASSTDTQYF
TRBV5-1	CASRGENNEQFF
TRBV4-1	CASSQVMVRGGDTGELFF
TRBV7-2	CASSLVAQWDQPQHF
TRBV30	CAWGNPDRGGYTF
TRBV5-1	CASSPAGAFPYEQYF
TRBV7-3	CASSVDRSGANVLTF
TRBV25-1	CASSHRREQYF
TRBV7-2	CASSLAWGMEQYF
TRBV29-1	CSVGYTRTDTQYF
TRBV7-9	CASSPRTSGSYEQYF
TRBV25-1	CASSEYGGSTPQHF
TRBV28	CASSRPSGRRETQYF
TRBV28	CASSPSGTYEQYF